This TCR beta chain was captured in a study of blood T cells in healthy people across ages. Remarks on this clonotype: Its antigen is unknown.

Broader study findings: A strong correlation was seen between TCR beta diversity and naive T cell percentage.

Primers used in a second PCR of roughly 7 to 12 cycles were a sample-barcoded 5' primer and a J-beta primer mix. Each cDNA molecule was tagged by a template-switch adaptor that had 12 random nucleotides. One entry per CDR3 protein, called by TCRdb with MiXCR from the 5' RACE reads. This sample yields about 830,000 distinct CDR3 sequences, of which around two thirds are seen a single time; around a quarter belongs to the top ten. From germline, CDR1 is MNHNY and CDR2 SVGAGI (reference sequence). CDR3 size: 16 residues. V was cut by 2 bases and J by 0 bases, with 12 bases left in between. The receptor was isolated from a man aged 25-45 years in good health. The sample taken for sequencing was blood. This chain joins TRBV6-6 and TRBJ2-3; D ambiguous. This CDR3 is CASSYAPRGSTDTQYF. CDR3 coding DNA: TGTGCCAGCAGTTACGCTCCCCGCGGTAGCACAGATACGCAGTATTTT.